This TCR beta chain was obtained from a study of identical twins. Notes on the study in general: Abundant cord blood beta clonotypes carried fewer insertions; memory repertoires showed none. Cross-sectional statistics, not tracking of the same donors, supported the conclusions.

Germline values: CDR1 SGHTA, CDR2 FQGNSA. This CDR3 spans 15 amino acids. V lost 3 bases to trimming and J lost 3 bases, with 15 bases between them. TCRdb ran MiXCR on the 5' RACE reads and lists one entry per CDR3 protein. The table records roughly 230,000 distinct CDR3 sequences, roughly 8% of them present only once. Healthy Caucasian individuals made up all the donors. This clonotype was counted ten times or more. Antigen: not known. These data were also filed under a second study, of yellow fever vaccine responses in identical twins. In that study: Reported findings indicate that twins' vaccine T cell responses seemed partially convergent, partially personalized.

Sequenced input: CD8+ T cells sorted from blood. J is TRBJ2-7 and V is TRBV7-2, with a weak D call TRBD2 (5 bases). The origin of this receptor is a woman between 18 and 29 years old in good health. CDR3 loop: CASSLDSTPDYEQYF. CDR3 DNA: TGTGCCAGCAGCTTGGACTCCACGCCAGACTACGAGCAGTACTTC.